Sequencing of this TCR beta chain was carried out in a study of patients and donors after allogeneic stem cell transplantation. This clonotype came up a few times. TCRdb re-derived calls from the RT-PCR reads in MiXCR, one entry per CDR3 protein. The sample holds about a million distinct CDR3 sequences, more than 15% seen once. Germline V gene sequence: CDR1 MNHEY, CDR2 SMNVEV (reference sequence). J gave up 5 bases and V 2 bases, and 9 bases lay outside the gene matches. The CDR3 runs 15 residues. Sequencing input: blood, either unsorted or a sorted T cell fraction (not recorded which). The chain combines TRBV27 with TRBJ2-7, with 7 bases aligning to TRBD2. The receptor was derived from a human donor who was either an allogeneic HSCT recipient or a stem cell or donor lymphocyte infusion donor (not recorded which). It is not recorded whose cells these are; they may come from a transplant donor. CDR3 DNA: TGTGCCAGCAGTTTAGGCGGGAGAGCTACGGACGAGCAGTACTTC. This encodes CASSLGGRATDEQYF.